Shown below are 10 T cell receptor beta chains from a single sample sequenced in a study of T cells in women clearing cervical HPV infection. Profiled with immunoSEQ multiplex PCR; TCRdb holds only in-frame clones, not every one. The sample has approximately 13,000 clones; the top ten hold under 9%. Sequences were obtained from blood buffy coat. The receptors were gathered from a woman between 18 and 69 years old with a cervical HPV16 infection that either progressed to CIN3+ or cleared (not recorded which).

Note on this clone: Read coverage stops 3 residues before the CDR3 terminus; the germline J gene supplies the remainder. The chain employs TRBV7-2 and TRBJ2-1; 9 positions match TRBD1. Trimming cost V 0 bases and J 6 bases; bases outside gene matches: 3. The CDR3 spans 15 residues. Germline-derived CDR1 and CDR2 are SGHTA and FQGNSA. The sequenced CDR3 bases are TGTGCCAGCAGCTTAGCACCGGGACAGGGCAATGAG. Its protein is CASSLAPGQGNE. The CDR3 in full is CASSLAPGQGNEQFF.

A word on this clone: The read ends 3 residues before the CDR3 terminus; that terminus is restored from the germline J gene. The chain joins TRBV7-6 to TRBJ2-1; TRBD2 matches at 10 bases. Trimming cost V 4 bases and J 4 bases; bases outside gene matches: 13. The CDR3 runs to 18 residues. CDR1 and CDR2 from the germline V gene are SGHVS and FNYEAQ. The CDR3 sequence is CASSSRGSAGGTYNEQFF. The sequenced CDR3 bases are TGTGCCAGCAGCTCCCGGGGTTCAGCGGGGGGGACATACAATGAG.

Concerning this clone itself: The read ends 3 residues shy of where the CDR3 ends; the end is completed using the germline J gene. The gene calls are TRBV19 and TRBJ2-1; TRBD2 agrees at 8 bases. V lost 3 bases and J lost 5; bases outside the gene matches: 6. The CDR3 is made up of 15 amino acids. CDR1 LNHDA and CDR2 SQIVND come from the germline V gene (reference sequence). The CDR3 here is CASSMELAVNNEQFF. The CDR3 bases that were read are TGTGCCAGTAGTATGGAACTAGCGGTCAACAATGAG.

Remarks on this clone: The read gets to within 3 residues of the CDR3 end, and the germline J gene fills in the rest. This sequence joins TRBV7-8 and TRBJ1-2, with TRBD1 matching 9 bases. The germline V gene encodes CDR1 SGHVS and CDR2 FQNEAQ. The CDR3 is 16 amino acids. Trimming at V came to 1 base and at J to 7 bases, leaving 10 bases not matched to a gene. CDR3 DNA (partial): TGTGCCAGCAGCTTAGTTGCCGACAGGGGGGCCCGTGGC. This codes for CASSLVADRGARG. The full CDR3 reads CASSLVADRGARGYTF.

As regards this clone: The read terminates 3 residues before the CDR3 end, so the remaining end is supplied by the germline J gene. V gene TRBV23-1 combines with J gene TRBJ2-3, with D tentatively TRBD1 (5 bases). Being an ORF, TRBV23-1 has a function that is uncertain. This CDR3 spans 13 amino acids. Trimming left V 7 bases short and J 1 base short, with 9 bases between. The DNA read from the CDR3 is TGCGCCAGCAATATAGGGGGCACAGATACG. Amino acid sequence: CASNIGGTDT. The complete CDR3 sequence is CASNIGGTDTQYF.

CDR3 in amino acids: CASSPVGLAVGDTQYF. The covered CDR3 bases are TGCGCCAGCAGCCCGGTTGGTCTAGCGGTAGGCGATACG. The chain is built from TRBV5-1 and TRBJ2-3; the match to TRBD2 covers 7 bases. Coverage ceases 3 residues before the CDR3 finishes, and the germline J gene fills in the end. After removal of 4 bases from V and 6 bases from J, the junction contained 14 bases not matched to a gene. The CDR3 contains 16 residues. Germline assignment: CDR1 SGHRS and CDR2 YFSETQ.

Turning to this clone: Read data end 3 residues before the CDR3 end; the end is taken from the germline J gene. The chain joins TRBV7-8 to TRBJ2-1; possible D gene TRBD2, 5 bases. Germline CDR1 is SGHVS and CDR2 is FQNEAQ. Trimming left V 6 bases short and J 5 bases short, with 17 bases between. The CDR3 has 15 residues. This CDR3 is CASRPSPSRDNEQFF. The sequenced CDR3 bases are TGTGCCAGCAGACCCTCCCCTTCGCGGGACAATGAG.

As to this clone: A junction end diverges from the germline sequence, so it may reflect a read error. The read falls 3 residues short of the CDR3 end, and the missing part is taken from the germline J gene. V usage is TRBV4-2 and J usage is TRBJ1-2, with D possibly matching TRBD1 (6 bases). Germline CDR1 is LGHNA and CDR2 is YNFKEQ. This CDR3 has 15 residues. CDR3 sequence: CASSETTGSLFDYTF. CDR3 DNA, as far as it was read: TGCGCCAGCAGCGAGACGACAGGCTCCCTCTTTGAC.

This chain's CDR3 is CASSRTGAPYEQYF. The part of the CDR3 DNA that was read is TGTGCCAGCAGCCGGACAGGGGCACCCTACGAG. The chain employs TRBV14 and TRBJ2-7, with 9 nucleotides matching TRBD1. The CDR3 end falls 3 residues outside the read, so it is completed with the germline J gene. Germline CDR1 is SGHDN and CDR2 is FVKESK. The CDR3 is 14 residues long. With V trimmed by 4 bases and J by 2 bases, 3 bases remained unmatched. Supplemented by reference TRBV14 and TRBJ2-7, the full variable domain reads EAGVTQFPSHSVIEKGQTVTLRCDPISGHDNLYWYRRVMGKEIKFLLHFVKESKQDESGMPNNRFLAERTGGTYSTLKVQPAELEDSGVYFCASSRTGAPYEQYFGPGTRLTVT.

With respect to this clone: The CDR3 is cut off 3 residues early in the read; its end comes from the germline J gene. The V and J genes are TRBV29-1 and TRBJ1-1; a weak D match, TRBD1 (6 bases). V gave up 2 bases and J gave up 4 bases, with 14 bases separating them. The CDR3 loop spans 14 amino acids. CDR1 and CDR2 from the germline V gene are SQVTM and ANQGSEA. This CDR3 reads CSVENTGRATEAFF. CDR3 bases read: TGCAGCGTTGAAAATACAGGGAGGGCCACTGAA.